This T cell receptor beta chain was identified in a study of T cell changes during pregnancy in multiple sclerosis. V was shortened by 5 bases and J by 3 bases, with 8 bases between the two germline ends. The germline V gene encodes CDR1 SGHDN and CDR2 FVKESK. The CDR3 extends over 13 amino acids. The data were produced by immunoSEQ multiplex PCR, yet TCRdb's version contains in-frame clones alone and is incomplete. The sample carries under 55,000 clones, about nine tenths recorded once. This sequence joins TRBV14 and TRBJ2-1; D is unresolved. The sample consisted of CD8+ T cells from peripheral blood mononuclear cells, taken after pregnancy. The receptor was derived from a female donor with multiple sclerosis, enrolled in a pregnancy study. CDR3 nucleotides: TGTGCCAGCAGCTATACGGGCTACAATGAGCAGTTCTTC. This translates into CASSYTGYNEQFF.